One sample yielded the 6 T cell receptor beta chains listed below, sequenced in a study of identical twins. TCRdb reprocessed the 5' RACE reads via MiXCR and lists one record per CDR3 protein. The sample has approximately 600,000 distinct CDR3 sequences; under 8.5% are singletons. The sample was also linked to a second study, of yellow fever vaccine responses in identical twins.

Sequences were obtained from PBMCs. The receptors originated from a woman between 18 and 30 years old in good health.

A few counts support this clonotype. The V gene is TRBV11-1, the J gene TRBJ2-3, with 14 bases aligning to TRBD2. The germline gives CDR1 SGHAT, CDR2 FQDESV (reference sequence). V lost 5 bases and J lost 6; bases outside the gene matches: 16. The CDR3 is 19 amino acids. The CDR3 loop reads CASSARTSGRSRRGDTQYF. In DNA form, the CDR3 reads TGTGCCAGCAGCGCCCGGACTAGCGGGAGGTCTCGGCGGGGGGATACGCAGTATTTT.

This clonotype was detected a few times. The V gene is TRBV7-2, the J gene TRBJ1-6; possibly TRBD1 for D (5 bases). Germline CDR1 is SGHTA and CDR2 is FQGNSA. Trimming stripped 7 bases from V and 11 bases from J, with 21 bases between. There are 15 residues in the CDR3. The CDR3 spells CASTEAPLARAPLHF. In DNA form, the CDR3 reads TGTGCCAGCACCGAAGCCCCTCTTGCCAGGGCACCCCTCCACTTT.

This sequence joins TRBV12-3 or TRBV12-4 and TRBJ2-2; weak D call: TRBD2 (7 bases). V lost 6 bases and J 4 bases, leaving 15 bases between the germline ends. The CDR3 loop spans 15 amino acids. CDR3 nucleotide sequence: TGTGCCAGCAGCCGTAGGGGGGGCGGCACCGGGGAGCTGTTTTTT. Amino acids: CASSRRGGGTGELFF.

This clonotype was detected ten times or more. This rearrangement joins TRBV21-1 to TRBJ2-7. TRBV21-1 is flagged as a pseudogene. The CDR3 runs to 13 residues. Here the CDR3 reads CAPKGGSSYEQYF. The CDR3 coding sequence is TGTGCCCCCAAGGGAGGAAGCTCCTACGAGCAGTACTTC.

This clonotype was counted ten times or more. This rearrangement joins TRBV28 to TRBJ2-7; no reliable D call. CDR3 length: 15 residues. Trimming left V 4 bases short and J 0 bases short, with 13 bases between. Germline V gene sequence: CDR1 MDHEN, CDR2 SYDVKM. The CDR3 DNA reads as TGTGCCAGCAGTTCCTCCTCTAGAAACTCCTACGAGCAGTACTTC. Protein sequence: CASSSSSRNSYEQYF.

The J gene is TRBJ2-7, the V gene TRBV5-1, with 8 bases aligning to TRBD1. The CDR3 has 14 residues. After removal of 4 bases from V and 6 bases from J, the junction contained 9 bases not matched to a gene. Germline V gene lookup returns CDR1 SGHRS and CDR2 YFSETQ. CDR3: CASSTGQGIAEQYV. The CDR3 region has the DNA TGCGCCAGCAGCACCGGACAGGGAATTGCCGAGCAGTACGTC.